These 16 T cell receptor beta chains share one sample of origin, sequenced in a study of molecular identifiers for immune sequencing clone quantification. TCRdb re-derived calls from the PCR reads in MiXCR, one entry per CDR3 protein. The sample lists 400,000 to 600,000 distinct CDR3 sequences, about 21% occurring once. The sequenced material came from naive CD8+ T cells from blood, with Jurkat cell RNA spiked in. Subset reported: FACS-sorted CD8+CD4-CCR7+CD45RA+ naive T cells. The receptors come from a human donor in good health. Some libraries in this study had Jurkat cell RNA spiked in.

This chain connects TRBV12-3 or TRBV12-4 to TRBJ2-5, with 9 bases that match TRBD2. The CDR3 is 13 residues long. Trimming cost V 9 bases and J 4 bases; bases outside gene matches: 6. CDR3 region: CASKPGLAETQYF. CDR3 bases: TGTGCCAGTAAACCGGGACTAGCAGAGACCCAGTACTTC.

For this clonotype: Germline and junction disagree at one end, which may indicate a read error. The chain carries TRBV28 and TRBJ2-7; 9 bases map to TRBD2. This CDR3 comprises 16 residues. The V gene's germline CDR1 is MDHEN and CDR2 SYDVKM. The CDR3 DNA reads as TGTGCCAGCACTTACTCCGCACCGGGACTAGCCTACGGGCAGTACTTC. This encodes CASTYSAPGLAYGQYF.

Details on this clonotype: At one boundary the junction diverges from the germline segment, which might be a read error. In nucleotides, the CDR3 is TGTGCCAGCAGTTTCAAGAGGGGGATTAGGTTT. Translating gives CASSFKRGIRF. The chain uses TRBV28 and TRBJ1-1; a possible D gene is TRBD1 (6 bases). The germline V gene encodes CDR1 MDHEN and CDR2 SYDVKM. This CDR3 comprises 11 residues.

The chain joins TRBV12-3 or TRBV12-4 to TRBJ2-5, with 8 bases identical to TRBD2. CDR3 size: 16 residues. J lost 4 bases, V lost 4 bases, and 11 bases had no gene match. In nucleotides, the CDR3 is TGTGCCAGCAGTTCTCCCGCCCGGGGGGGCCGAGAGACCCAGTACTTC. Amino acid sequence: CASSSPARGGRETQYF.

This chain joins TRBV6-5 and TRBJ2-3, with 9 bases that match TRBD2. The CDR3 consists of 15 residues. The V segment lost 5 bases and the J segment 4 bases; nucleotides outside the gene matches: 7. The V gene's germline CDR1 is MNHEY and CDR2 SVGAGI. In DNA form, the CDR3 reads TGTGCCAGCAGTCCCCGGCCTAGCGGGGCAGATACGCAGTATTTT. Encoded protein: CASSPRPSGADTQYF.

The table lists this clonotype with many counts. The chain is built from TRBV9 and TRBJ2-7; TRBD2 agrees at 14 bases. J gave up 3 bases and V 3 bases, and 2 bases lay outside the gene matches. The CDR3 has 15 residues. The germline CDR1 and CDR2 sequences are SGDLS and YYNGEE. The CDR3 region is CASSAGTSGGYEQYF. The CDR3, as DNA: TGTGCCAGCAGCGCCGGGACTAGCGGGGGCTACGAGCAGTACTTC.

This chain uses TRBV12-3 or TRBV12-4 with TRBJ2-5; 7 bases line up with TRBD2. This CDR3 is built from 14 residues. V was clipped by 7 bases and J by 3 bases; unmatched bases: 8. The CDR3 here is CASTPGTTEETQYF. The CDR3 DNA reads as TGTGCCAGCACTCCCGGGACTACCGAAGAGACCCAGTACTTC.

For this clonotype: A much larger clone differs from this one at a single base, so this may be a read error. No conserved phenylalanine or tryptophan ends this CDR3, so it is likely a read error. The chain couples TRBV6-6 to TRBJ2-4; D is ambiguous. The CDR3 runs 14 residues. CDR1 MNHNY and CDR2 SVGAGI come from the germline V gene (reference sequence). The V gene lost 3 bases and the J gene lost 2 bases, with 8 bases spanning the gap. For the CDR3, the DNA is TGTGCCAGCAGTTATGATTATTCCAAAAACATTCAGTACCTC. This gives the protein CASSYDYSKNIQYL.

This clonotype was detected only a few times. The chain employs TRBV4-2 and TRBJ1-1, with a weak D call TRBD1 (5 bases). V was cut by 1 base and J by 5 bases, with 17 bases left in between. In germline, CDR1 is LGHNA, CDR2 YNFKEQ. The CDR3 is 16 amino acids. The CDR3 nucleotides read TGTGCCAGCAGCCAAGCAGGACACCGGGGGGAAACTGAAGCTTTCTTT. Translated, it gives CASSQAGHRGETEAFF.

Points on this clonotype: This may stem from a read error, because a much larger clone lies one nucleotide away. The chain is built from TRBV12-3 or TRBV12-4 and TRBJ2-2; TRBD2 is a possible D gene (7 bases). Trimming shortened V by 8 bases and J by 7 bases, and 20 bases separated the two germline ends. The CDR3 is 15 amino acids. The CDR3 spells CASCPPGGQNGELFF. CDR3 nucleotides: TGTGCCAGCTGTCCCCCCGGGGGGCAGAACGGGGAGCTGTTTTTT.

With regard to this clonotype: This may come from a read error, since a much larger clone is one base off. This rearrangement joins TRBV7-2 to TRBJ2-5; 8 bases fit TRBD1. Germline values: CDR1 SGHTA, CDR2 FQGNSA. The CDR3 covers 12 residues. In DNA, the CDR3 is TGTGCCGGCAGCTTTTCAGGGGGCACATTCTTATTC. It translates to CAGSFSGGTFLF.

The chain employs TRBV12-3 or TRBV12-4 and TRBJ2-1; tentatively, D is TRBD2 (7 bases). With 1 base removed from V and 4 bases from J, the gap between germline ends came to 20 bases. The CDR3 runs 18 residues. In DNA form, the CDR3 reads TGTGCCAGCAGTTTAGGTTCGGGGGGCCCCTTGCTTTACAATGAGCAGTTCTTC. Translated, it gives CASSLGSGGPLLYNEQFF.

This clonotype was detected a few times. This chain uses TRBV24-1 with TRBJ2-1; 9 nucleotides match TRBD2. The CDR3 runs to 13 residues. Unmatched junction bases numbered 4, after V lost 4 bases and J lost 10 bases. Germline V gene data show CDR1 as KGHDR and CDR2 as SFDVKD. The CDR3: CATSEPSGVEQFF. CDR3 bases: TGTGCCACCAGTGAGCCTAGCGGGGTAGAGCAGTTCTTC.

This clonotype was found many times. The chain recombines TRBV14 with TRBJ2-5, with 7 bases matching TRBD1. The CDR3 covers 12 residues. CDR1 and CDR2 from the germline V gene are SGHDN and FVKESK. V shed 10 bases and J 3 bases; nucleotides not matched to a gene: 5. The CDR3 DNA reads TGTGCCAACCCGGGGACAGAAGAGACCCAGTACTTC. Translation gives CANPGTEETQYF.

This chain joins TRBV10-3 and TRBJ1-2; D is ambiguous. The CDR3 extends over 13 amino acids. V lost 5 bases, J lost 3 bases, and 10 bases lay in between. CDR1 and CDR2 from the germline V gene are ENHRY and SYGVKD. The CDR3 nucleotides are TGTGCCATCAGTTACGGCAGCTACTATGGCTACACCTTC. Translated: CAISYGSYYGYTF.

The CDR3 spells CIAHTFPHGYTF. CDR3 nucleotide sequence: TGCATTGCCCACACCTTTCCGCATGGCTACACCTTC. This rearrangement joins TRBV20-1 to TRBJ1-2; D is undetermined. The CDR3 is 12 residues long. The V gene's germline CDR1 is DFQATT and CDR2 SNEGSKA (reference sequence).